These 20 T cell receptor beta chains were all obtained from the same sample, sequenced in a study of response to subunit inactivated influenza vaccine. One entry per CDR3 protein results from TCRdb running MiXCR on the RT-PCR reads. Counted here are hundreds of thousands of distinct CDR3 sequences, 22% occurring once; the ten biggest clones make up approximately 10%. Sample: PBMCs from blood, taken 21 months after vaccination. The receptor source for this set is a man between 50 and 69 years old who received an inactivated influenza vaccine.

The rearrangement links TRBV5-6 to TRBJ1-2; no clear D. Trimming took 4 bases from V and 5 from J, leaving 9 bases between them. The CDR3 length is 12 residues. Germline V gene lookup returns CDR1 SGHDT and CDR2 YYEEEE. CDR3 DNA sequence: TGTGCCAGCAGCACCGACGGATATGGCTACACCTTC. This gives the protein CASSTDGYGYTF. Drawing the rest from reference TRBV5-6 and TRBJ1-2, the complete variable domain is DAGVTQSPTHLIKTRGQQVTLRCSPKSGHDTVSWYQQALGQGPQFIFQYYEEEERQRGNFPDRFSGHQFPNYSSELNVNALLLGDSALYLCASSTDGYGYTFGSGTRLTVV.

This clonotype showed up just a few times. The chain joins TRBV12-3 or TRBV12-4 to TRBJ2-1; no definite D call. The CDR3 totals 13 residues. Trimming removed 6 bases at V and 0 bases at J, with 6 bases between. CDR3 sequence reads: CASSALSYNEQFF. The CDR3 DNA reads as TGTGCCAGCAGCGCACTCTCCTACAATGAGCAGTTCTTC.

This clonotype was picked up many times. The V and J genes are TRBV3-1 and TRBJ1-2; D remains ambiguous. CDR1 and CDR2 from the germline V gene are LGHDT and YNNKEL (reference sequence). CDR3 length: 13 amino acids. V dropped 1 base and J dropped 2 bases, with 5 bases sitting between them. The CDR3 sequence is CASSQAGNYGYTF. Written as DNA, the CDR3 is TGTGCCAGCAGCCAAGCCGGGAACTATGGCTACACCTTC.

As DNA, the CDR3 is TGCAGCGTTGCGGCGGGGAACGGCAATCAGCCCCAGCATTTT. Amino acid sequence: CSVAAGNGNQPQHF. The chain recombines TRBV29-1 with TRBJ1-5; D ambiguous. The CDR3 is 14 amino acids. V was trimmed by 4 bases and J by 2 bases, leaving 12 bases between them. Germline V gives CDR1 SQVTM, CDR2 ANQGSEA. Supplemented by reference TRBV29-1 and TRBJ1-5, the full variable domain reads SAVISQKPSRDICQRGTSLTIQCQVDSQVTMMFWYRQQPGQSLTLIATANQGSEATYESGFVIDKFPISRPNLTFSTLTVSNMSPEDSSIYLCSVAAGNGNQPQHFGDGTRLSIL.

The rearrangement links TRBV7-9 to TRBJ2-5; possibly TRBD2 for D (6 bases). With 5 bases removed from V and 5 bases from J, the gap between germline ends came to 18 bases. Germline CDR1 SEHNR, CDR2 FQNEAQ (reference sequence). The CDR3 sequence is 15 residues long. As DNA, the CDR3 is TGTGCCAGCAGCATCCGACTAGAGTTGCGCGAGACCCAGTACTTC. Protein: CASSIRLELRETQYF.

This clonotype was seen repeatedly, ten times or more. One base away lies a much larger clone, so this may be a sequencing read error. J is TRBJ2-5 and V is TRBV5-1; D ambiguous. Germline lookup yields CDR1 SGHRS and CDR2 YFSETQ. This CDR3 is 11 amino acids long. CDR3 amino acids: CASSFQETQYF. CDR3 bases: TGTGCCAGCAGCTTCCAAGAGACCCAGTACTTC.

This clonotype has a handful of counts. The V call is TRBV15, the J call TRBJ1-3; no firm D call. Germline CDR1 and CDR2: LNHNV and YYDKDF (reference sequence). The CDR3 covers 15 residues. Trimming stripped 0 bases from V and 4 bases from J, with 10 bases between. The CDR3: CATSRDTRTGNTIYF. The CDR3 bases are TGTGCCACCAGCAGAGATACGCGGACGGGAAACACCATATATTTT.

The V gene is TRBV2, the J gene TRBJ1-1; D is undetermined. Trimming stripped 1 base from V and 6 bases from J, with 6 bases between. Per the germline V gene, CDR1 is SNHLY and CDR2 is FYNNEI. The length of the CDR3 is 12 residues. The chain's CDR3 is CASSEVFSEAFF. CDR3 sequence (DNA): TGTGCCAGCAGTGAAGTTTTCTCTGAAGCTTTCTTT.

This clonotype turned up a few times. The CDR3 protein is CASSRLDSDTQYF. The CDR3 coding sequence is TGTGCCAGCAGCCGTCTGGACTCAGATACGCAGTATTTT. The chain carries TRBV3-1 and TRBJ2-3; D perhaps matches TRBD2 (5 bases). Germline V gene lookup returns CDR1 LGHDT and CDR2 YNNKEL (reference sequence). This CDR3 has 13 amino acids. V lost 4 bases to trimming and J lost 4 bases, with 9 bases between them.

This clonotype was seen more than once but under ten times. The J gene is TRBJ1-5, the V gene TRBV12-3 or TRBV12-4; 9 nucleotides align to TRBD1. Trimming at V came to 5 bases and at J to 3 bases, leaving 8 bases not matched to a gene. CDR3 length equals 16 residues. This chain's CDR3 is CASSRTGALPNQPQHF. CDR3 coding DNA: TGTGCCAGCAGTAGGACAGGGGCACTACCCAATCAGCCCCAGCATTTT.

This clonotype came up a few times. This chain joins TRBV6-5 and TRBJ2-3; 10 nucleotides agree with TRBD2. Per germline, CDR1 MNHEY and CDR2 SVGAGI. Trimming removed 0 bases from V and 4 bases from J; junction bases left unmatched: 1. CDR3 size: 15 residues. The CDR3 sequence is CASSYSGLAPDTQYF. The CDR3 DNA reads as TGTGCCAGCAGTTACTCGGGACTAGCGCCAGATACGCAGTATTTT.

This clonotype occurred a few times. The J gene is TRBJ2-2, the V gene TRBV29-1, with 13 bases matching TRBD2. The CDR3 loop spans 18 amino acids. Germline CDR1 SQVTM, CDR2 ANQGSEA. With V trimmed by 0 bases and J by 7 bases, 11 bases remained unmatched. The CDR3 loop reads CSVEDWTGTSGTGGELFF. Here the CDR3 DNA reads TGCAGCGTTGAAGATTGGACCGGGACTAGCGGGACGGGCGGGGAGCTGTTTTTT.

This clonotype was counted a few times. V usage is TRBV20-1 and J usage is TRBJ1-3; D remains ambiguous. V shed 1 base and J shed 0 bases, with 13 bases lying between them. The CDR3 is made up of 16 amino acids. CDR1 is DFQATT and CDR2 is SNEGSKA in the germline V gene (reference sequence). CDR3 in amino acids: CSARVVGKSSGNTIYF. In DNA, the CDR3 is TGCAGTGCTAGAGTAGTAGGAAAAAGCTCTGGAAACACCATATATTTT.

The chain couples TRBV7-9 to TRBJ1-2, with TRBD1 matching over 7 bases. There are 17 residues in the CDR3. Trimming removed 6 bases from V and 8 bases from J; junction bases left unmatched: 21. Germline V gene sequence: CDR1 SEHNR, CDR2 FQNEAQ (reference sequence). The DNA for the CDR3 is TGTGCCAGCAGTCTCTCCCATGCAGGACAGGATTCTGGAGGCTACACCTTC. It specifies CASSLSHAGQDSGGYTF.

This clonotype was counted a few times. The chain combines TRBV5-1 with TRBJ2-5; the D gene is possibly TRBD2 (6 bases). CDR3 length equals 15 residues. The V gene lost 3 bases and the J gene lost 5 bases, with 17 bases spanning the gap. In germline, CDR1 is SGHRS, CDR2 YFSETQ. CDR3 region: CASSWGNAGMETQYF. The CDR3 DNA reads TGCGCCAGCAGCTGGGGAAACGCGGGGATGGAGACCCAGTACTTC.

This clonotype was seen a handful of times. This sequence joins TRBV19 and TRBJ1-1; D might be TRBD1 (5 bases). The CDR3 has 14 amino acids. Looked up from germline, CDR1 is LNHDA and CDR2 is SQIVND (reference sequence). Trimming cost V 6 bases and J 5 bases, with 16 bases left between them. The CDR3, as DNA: TGTGCCAGTAGCCGAGGGGTCATTTTTACTGAAGCTTTCTTT. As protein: CASSRGVIFTEAFF.

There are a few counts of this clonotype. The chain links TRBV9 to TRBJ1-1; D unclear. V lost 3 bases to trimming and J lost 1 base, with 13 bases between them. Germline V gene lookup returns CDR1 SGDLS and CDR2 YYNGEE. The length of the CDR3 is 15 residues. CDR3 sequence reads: CASSAGRHRNTEAFF. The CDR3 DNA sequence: TGTGCCAGCAGCGCGGGCCGCCACAGGAACACTGAAGCTTTCTTT.

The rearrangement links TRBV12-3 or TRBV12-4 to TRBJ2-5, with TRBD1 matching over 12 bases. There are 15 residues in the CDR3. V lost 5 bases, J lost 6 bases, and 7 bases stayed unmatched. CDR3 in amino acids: CASSPRGQGAKTQYF. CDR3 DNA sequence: TGTGCCAGCAGTCCTCGGGGACAGGGGGCGAAGACCCAGTACTTC.

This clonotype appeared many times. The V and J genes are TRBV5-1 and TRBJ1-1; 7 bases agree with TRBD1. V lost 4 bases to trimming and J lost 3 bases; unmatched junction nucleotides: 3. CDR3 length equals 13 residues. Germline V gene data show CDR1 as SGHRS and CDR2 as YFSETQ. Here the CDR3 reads CASSPTGDTEAFF. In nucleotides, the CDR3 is TGCGCCAGCAGCCCTACAGGGGACACTGAAGCTTTCTTT.

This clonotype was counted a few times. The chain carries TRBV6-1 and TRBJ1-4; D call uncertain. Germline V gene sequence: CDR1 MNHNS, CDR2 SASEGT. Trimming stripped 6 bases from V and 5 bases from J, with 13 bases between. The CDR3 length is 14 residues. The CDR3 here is CASRFAGGNEKLFF. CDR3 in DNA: TGTGCCAGCAGGTTCGCAGGCGGGAATGAAAAACTGTTTTTT.